The source of this TCR beta chain is a study of blood T cell repertoires in COVID-19. Study-wide background: Both acute and convalescent COVID-19 samples were obtained from the United States, Italy and Spain. The analysed material was cDNA or gDNA that came from T cells, B-cell-depleted T cells, or PBMCs.

As originally analysed: Amplifying reference gene primers gave estimates of nucleated cell counts. Profiling relied on immunoSEQ multiplex PCR, and the TCRdb table lists in-frame clones only, not all of them. The V and J calls and clone size come from that table; D and trimming were worked out from the DNA. The table shows 200,000 or so clones, with almost 80% occurring only once. Trimming removed 3 bases at V and 0 bases at J, with 9 bases between. Germline loops: CDR1 MDHEN, CDR2 SYDVKM. The CDR3 is made up of 15 amino acids. V is TRBV28 and J is TRBJ1-3; D may be TRBD1 (6 bases). Sequenced material: peripheral blood. This TCR was sampled from a man between 60 and 70 years old with active or convalescent COVID-19. The CDR3: CASSLDRPSGNTIYF. The CDR3 DNA reads TGTGCCAGCAGTTTGGACAGACCCTCTGGAAACACCATATATTTT.